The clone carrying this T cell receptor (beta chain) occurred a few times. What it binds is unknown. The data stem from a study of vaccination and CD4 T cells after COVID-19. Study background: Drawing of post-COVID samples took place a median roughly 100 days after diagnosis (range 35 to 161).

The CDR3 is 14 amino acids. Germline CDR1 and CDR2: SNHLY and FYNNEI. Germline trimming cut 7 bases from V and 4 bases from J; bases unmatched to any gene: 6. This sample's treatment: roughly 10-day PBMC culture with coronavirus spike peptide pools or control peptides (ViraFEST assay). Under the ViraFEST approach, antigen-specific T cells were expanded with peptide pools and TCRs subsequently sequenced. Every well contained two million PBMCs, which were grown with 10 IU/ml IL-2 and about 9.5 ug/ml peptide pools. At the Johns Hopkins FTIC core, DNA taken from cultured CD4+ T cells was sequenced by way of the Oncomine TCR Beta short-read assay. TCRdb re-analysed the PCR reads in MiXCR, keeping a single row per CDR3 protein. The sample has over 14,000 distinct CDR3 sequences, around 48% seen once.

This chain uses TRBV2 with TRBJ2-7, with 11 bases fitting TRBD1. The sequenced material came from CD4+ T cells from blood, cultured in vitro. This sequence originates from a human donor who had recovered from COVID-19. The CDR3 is CASTRTGGSYEQYF. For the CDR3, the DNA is TGTGCCAGCACTAGGACAGGGGGCTCGTACGAGCAGTACTTC.